This TCR beta chain came from a study of beta chain features in type 1 diabetes. Study outcomes and limitations: Type 1 diabetes patients had TCRB CDR3s that were shorter (moderately but significantly so) in all four CD4+ subsets. Across patients, naive, central memory and Treg TCRB repertoires exhibited apparently greater similarity than was observed across healthy donors. Sequencing of cDNA might inflate the share of cells that strongly express TCR.

CD4+ naive, central memory, regulatory and stem cell-like memory cells were sorted via CD45RO/CCR7/CD25/CD127/CD95/CD27. Trimming took 4 bases from V and 0 from J, leaving 6 bases between them. This CDR3 is 13 amino acids long. Germline V gene data show CDR1 as SGHRS and CDR2 as YFSETQ. In regard to this clone: Its antigen is not known. The sample holds other DNA sequences that translate to the same CDR3.

Expressed TCRB transcripts were sequenced because the isolated RNA had all been reverse transcribed beforehand. The repertoire was sequenced with immunoSEQ multiplex PCR; TCRdb's copy has only in-frame clones and lacks some. The table includes around 330,000 clones, 11% detected once. The sequence was obtained from a woman aged 25 to 39 in good health. The rearrangement joins TRBV5-1 to TRBJ2-3, with D perhaps matching TRBD1 (5 bases). The specimen was naive CD4+ T cells from blood. The CDR3: CASSPGSTDTQYF. CDR3 DNA sequence: TGCGCCAGCAGCCCAGGGAGCACAGATACGCAGTATTTT.